This entry lists 24 T cell receptor beta chains sequenced from one sample in a study of blood T cell repertoires in COVID-19. The data were produced by immunoSEQ multiplex PCR, yet TCRdb's version contains in-frame clones alone and is incomplete. The table includes more than 50,000 clones, more than 75% detected once. The sample comprised peripheral blood. The origin of the receptors is a human donor in a cohort sampled during active COVID-19.

The rearrangement links TRBV7-2 to TRBJ1-2, with 10 positions matching TRBD1. Germline CDR1 reads SGHTA; CDR2 reads FQGNSA. The V segment lost 5 bases and the J segment 4 bases; nucleotides outside the gene matches: 7. This CDR3 is 15 amino acids long. CDR3 in amino acids: CASSTRTGGFYGYTF. CDR3 bases: TGTGCCAGCAGCACCCGGACAGGGGGGTTCTATGGCTACACCTTC. The full variable domain, with the rest looked up from reference TRBV7-2 and TRBJ1-2, is GAGVSQSPSNKVTEKGKDVELRCDPISGHTALYWYRQSLGQGLEFLIYFQGNSAPDKSGLPSDRFSAERTGGSVSTLTIQRTQQEDSAVYLCASSTRTGGFYGYTFGSGTRLTVV.

CDR3 nucleotide sequence: TGTGCCAGTAGTATGAGGAGAGCTAGCAATCAGCCCCAGCATTTT. This codes for CASSMRRASNQPQHF. This chain connects TRBV19 to TRBJ1-5; D is unresolved. Germline-derived CDR1 and CDR2 are LNHDA and SQIVND (reference sequence). The CDR3 is 15 residues long. V was pared by 3 bases and J by 0 bases, with 9 bases between.

This clone was recorded only once. The chain has TRBV24-1 and TRBJ2-3, with D tentatively TRBD1 (6 bases). From germline, CDR1 is KGHDR and CDR2 SFDVKD. The CDR3 loop spans 14 amino acids. The ends were cut back, 5 bases at V and 1 base at J, with 9 bases in the middle. CDR3 loop: CATSGAGGTDTQYF. The DNA for the CDR3 is TGTGCCACCAGTGGGGCAGGGGGCACAGATACGCAGTATTTT.

This clone was observed a few times. V and J are TRBV9 and TRBJ2-3; TRBD2 aligns across 7 bases. This CDR3 is 14 amino acids long. V gave up 6 bases and J gave up 2 bases; unmatched junction bases: 6. CDR1 is SGDLS, CDR2 YYNGEE, per germline. The CDR3 DNA is TGTGCCAGCACAGCTAGCGGCCTCACAGATACGCAGTATTTT. Encoded protein: CASTASGLTDTQYF.

This chain joins TRBV28 and TRBJ2-4, with 12 positions matching TRBD2. This CDR3 contains 13 residues. The ends lost 8 bases at V and 6 bases at J; junction bases unmatched: 2. CDR1 is MDHEN, CDR2 SYDVKM, per germline. CDR3 bases: TGTGCCAGCCAGACTAGCGGGGGAAACATTCAGTACTTC. Amino acids: CASQTSGGNIQYF.

V is TRBV28 and J is TRBJ2-2, with D perhaps matching TRBD1 (6 bases). CDR3 size: 16 residues. V lost 7 bases and J lost 2, with 17 bases in between. The germline V gene encodes CDR1 MDHEN and CDR2 SYDVKM. CDR3 DNA sequence: TGTGCCAGCACACTCGGGACAAACTTAAACACCGGGGAGCTGTTTTTT. Translated, it gives CASTLGTNLNTGELFF.

There are a few counts of this clone. The chain has TRBV6-1 and TRBJ2-5; D ambiguous. There are 14 residues in the CDR3. From germline, CDR1 is MNHNS and CDR2 SASEGT. Trimming took off 3 bases at V and 0 bases at J, with 8 bases between the two ends. The CDR3 DNA sequence: TGTGCCAGCAGTGATCGGGTCTACCAAGAGACCCAGTACTTC. As protein: CASSDRVYQETQYF.

A word on this clone: The junction departs from the called germline gene at one end, perhaps through a read error. The chain has TRBV15 and TRBJ2-7; 10 bases agree with TRBD1. The germline gives CDR1 LNHNV, CDR2 YYDKDF (reference sequence). The CDR3 loop spans 13 amino acids. The CDR3 region is CATSNRDRGPPLF. CDR3 coding DNA: TGTGCCACCAGCAACCGGGACAGGGGACCCCCCCTCTTC.

The chain uses TRBV2 and TRBJ2-2, with 9 nucleotides matching TRBD1. Germline V gene lookup returns CDR1 SNHLY and CDR2 FYNNEI. With 7 bases clipped from V and 6 bases from J, the junction kept 9 bases outside the gene matches. This CDR3 region has 15 residues. The CDR3, as DNA: TGTGCCAGCATGTCGGGACAGGGATGGGCCGGGGAGCTGTTTTTT. Residues: CASMSGQGWAGELFF.

The chain links TRBV11-3 to TRBJ1-1; no reliable D call. The V gene lost 3 bases and the J gene lost 5 bases, with 13 bases spanning the gap. This CDR3 is 14 amino acids long. Germline assignment: CDR1 SGHNT and CDR2 YENEEA. The CDR3 DNA reads TGTGCCAGCAGCTTCGGGTTAACGGGGACTGAAGCTTTCTTT. Its translation: CASSFGLTGTEAFF.

The V gene is TRBV14, the J gene TRBJ1-4; no reliable D call. Trimming pared 4 bases from V and 8 bases from J, leaving 8 bases between. Germline values: CDR1 SGHDN, CDR2 FVKESK. The CDR3 contains 12 residues. CDR3 protein: CASSRREEKLFF. In nucleotides, the CDR3 is TGTGCCAGCAGCCGACGGGAGGAAAAACTGTTTTTT.

This chain connects TRBV29-1 to TRBJ2-3; possibly TRBD2 for D (5 bases). V lost 4 bases and J 4 bases, leaving 12 bases between the germline ends. CDR1 is SQVTM, CDR2 ANQGSEA, per germline. The CDR3 runs to 13 residues. CDR3: CSVVGGWADTQYF. The CDR3 bases are TGCAGCGTTGTCGGCGGGTGGGCAGATACGCAGTATTTT.

This chain links TRBV6-2 or TRBV6-3 with TRBJ1-6, with D possibly being TRBD1 (5 bases). V was clipped by 2 bases and J by 6 bases, with 17 bases between them. CDR1 and CDR2 (germline): MNHEY, SVGEGT. CDR3 length: 17 amino acids. Here the CDR3 reads CASSYQTTVGSNSPLHF. CDR3 DNA sequence: TGTGCCAGCAGTTACCAGACGACAGTGGGGTCTAATTCACCCCTCCACTTT.

J is TRBJ1-1 and V is TRBV9, with unresolved D. Between the trimmed V and J ends, which lost 3 bases and 1 base, there was a span of 13 bases. CDR3 size: 15 residues. Germline V CDR1 and CDR2: SGDLS, YYNGEE. The CDR3, as DNA: TGTGCCAGCAGCGCGTGGGAGGGTACGAACACTGAAGCTTTCTTT. As protein: CASSAWEGTNTEAFF.

V usage is TRBV2 and J usage is TRBJ1-1; D is ambiguous. CDR1 and CDR2 (germline): SNHLY, FYNNEI. V shed 4 bases and J shed 1 base, with 4 bases lying between them. The CDR3 contains 12 residues. The CDR3 DNA follows: TGTGCCAGCAGTGCAGAGAACACTGAAGCTTTCTTT. Protein sequence: CASSAENTEAFF.

The chain recombines TRBV10-2 with TRBJ2-5, with 8 bases that match TRBD2. The junction had 16 bases not matched to a gene; V was cut back by 6 bases and J by 4 bases. Looked up from germline, CDR1 is WSHSY and CDR2 is SAAADI. The CDR3 runs to 17 residues. The CDR3 DNA is TGCGCCAGCAGGCCCCAAGGACTAGCCGGGGGGGGAGAGACCCAGTACTTC. Protein: CASRPQGLAGGGETQYF.

CDR3 residues: CANGQGVAGANVLTF. The CDR3 nucleotides read TGTGCCAACGGACAGGGAGTTGCTGGGGCCAACGTCCTGACTTTC. The V gene is TRBV2, the J gene TRBJ2-6; TRBD1 agrees at 8 bases. Germline values: CDR1 SNHLY, CDR2 FYNNEI. The J segment lost 2 bases and the V segment lost 10 bases, leaving 7 bases of the junction unmatched. This CDR3 region has 15 residues. Filled out from reference TRBV2 and TRBJ2-6, the complete variable domain reads EPEVTQTPSHQVTQMGQEVILRCVPISNHLYFYWYRQILGQKVEFLVSFYNNEISEKSEIFDDQFSVERPDGSNFTLKIRSTKLEDSAMYFCANGQGVAGANVLTFGAGSRLTVL.

This clone was found once. The chain is built from TRBV10-3 and TRBJ2-7; D is possibly TRBD1 (6 bases). In germline, CDR1 is ENHRY, CDR2 SYGVKD. Trimming took off 4 bases at V and 4 bases at J, with 17 bases between the two ends. The CDR3 length is 15 residues. The CDR3 DNA follows: TGTGCCATCAGTGCAGGGGAAGGGATCACGTACGAGCAGTACTTC. This sequence encodes CAISAGEGITYEQYF.

The chain employs TRBV5-1 and TRBJ2-3, with D possibly TRBD1 on 6 matching bases. The CDR3 length is 14 residues. V gave up 3 bases and J gave up 4 bases, with 12 bases separating them. Germline CDR1 reads SGHRS; CDR2 reads YFSETQ. The CDR3, as DNA: TGCGCCAGCAGCTCGGGGACATTGGCAGATACGCAGTATTTT. It encodes CASSSGTLADTQYF. Looking up the rest from reference TRBV5-1 and TRBJ2-3 gives the full variable domain: KAGVTQTPRYLIKTRGQQVTLSCSPISGHRSVSWYQQTPGQGLQFLFEYFSETQRNKGNFPGRFSGRQFSNSRSEMNVSTLELGDSALYLCASSSGTLADTQYFGPGTRLTVL.

The V gene is TRBV9, the J gene TRBJ2-1; 7 positions match TRBD1. This CDR3 has 13 residues. The V gene end was trimmed by 5 bases and the J gene end by 7 bases; junction bases not matched to a gene: 6. Germline lookup yields CDR1 SGDLS and CDR2 YYNGEE. The CDR3 DNA is TGTGCCAGCAGGGCCGGGACAGAAAATGAGCAGTTCTTC. As protein: CASRAGTENEQFF.

CDR3 nucleotides: TGCGCCAGCCATTCTGGGGCCAACGTCCTGACTTTC. It is translated as CASHSGANVLTF. V and J are TRBV5-1 and TRBJ2-6; D is unclear. CDR3 length equals 12 residues. Looked up from germline, CDR1 is SGHRS and CDR2 is YFSETQ. Trimming took 7 bases from V and 1 from J, leaving 3 bases between them.

This clone appeared a single time. The chain carries TRBV3-1 (or the pseudogene TRBV3-2) and TRBJ2-7; perhaps TRBD1 as D (5 bases). CDR1 is LGHDT and CDR2 is YNNKEL in the germline V gene (reference sequence). V lost 1 base and J lost 8, with 12 bases in between. The CDR3 runs to 13 residues. The CDR3 DNA reads as TGTGCCAGCAGCCAAGTGTCAGGGCACAAGCAGTACTTC. This translates into CASSQVSGHKQYF.

The V gene is TRBV19, the J gene TRBJ1-5; 7 bases are a match to TRBD1. V lost 3 bases, J lost 6 bases, and 14 bases stayed unmatched. The CDR3 has 17 residues. Germline loops: CDR1 LNHDA, CDR2 SQIVND (reference sequence). The CDR3 spells CASSIRLGRGPGQPQHF. The CDR3 DNA reads TGTGCCAGTAGTATCCGTCTTGGAAGGGGGCCCGGTCAGCCCCAGCATTTT.

J is TRBJ1-6 and V is TRBV11-3; D is perhaps TRBD1 (6 bases). Germline V CDR1 and CDR2: SGHNT, YENEEA. The CDR3 runs to 16 residues. Trimming removed 5 bases at V and 0 bases at J, with 11 bases between. The CDR3 DNA sequence: TGTGCCAGCAGCGTGGACAGTAGCTCCTATAATTCACCCCTCCACTTT. This encodes CASSVDSSSYNSPLHF. The full variable domain, completed using reference TRBV11-3 and TRBJ1-6, is EAGVVQSPRYKIIEKKQPVAFWCNPISGHNTLYWYLQNLGQGPELLIRYENEEAVDDSQLPKDRFSAERLKGVDSTLKIQPAELGDSAVYLCASSVDSSSYNSPLHFGNGTRLTVT.